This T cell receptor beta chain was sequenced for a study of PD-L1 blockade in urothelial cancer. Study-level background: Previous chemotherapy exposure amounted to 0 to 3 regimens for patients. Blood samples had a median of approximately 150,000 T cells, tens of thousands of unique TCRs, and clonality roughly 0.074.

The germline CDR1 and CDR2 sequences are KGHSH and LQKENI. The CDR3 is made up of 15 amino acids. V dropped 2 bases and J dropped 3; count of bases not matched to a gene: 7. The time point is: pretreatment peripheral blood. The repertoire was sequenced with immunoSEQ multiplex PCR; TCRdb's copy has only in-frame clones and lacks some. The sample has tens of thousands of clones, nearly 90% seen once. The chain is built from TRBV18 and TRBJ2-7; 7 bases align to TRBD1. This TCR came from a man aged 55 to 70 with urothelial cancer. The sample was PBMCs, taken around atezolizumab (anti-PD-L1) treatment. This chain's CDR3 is CASSPTGVVSYEQYF. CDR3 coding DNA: TGTGCCAGCTCACCAACAGGGGTGGTTAGCTACGAGCAGTACTTC. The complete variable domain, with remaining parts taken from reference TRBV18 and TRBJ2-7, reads NAGVMQNPRHLVRRRGQEARLRCSPMKGHSHVYWYRQLPEEGLKFMVYLQKENIIDESGMPKERFSAEFPKEGPSILRIQQVVRGDSAAYFCASSPTGVVSYEQYFGPGTRLTVT.